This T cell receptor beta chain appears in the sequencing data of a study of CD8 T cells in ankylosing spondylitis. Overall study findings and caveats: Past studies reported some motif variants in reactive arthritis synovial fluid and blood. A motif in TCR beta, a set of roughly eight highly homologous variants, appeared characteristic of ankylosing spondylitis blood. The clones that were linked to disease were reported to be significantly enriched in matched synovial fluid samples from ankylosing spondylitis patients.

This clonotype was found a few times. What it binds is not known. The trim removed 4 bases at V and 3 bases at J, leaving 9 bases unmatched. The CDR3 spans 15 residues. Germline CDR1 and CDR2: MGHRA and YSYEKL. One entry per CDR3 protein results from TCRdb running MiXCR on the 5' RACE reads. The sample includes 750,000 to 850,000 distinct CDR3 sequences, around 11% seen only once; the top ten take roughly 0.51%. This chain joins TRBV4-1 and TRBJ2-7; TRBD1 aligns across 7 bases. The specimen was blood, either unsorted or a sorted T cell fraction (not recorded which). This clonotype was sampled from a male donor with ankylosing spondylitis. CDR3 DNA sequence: TGCGCCAGCAGCCGAGACAGGGAAAGGGGCTACGAGCAGTACTTC. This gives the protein CASSRDRERGYEQYF.